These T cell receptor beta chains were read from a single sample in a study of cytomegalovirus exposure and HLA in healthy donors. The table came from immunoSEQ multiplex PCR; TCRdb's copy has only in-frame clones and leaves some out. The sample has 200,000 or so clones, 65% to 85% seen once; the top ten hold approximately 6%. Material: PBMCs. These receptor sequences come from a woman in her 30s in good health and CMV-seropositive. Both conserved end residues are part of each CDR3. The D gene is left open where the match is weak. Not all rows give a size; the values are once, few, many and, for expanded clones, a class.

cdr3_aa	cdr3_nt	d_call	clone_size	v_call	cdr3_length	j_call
CASSLRGPAGYTF	TGCGCCAGCAGCCTACGCGGTCCAGCCGGCTACACCTTC	.	.	TRBV10-2	13	TRBJ1-2
CASSLSRVSNTGELFF	TGTGCCAGCAGCTTAAGCAGGGTTTCAAACACCGGGGAGCTGTTTTTT	.	.	TRBV7-6	16	TRBJ2-2
CASSEDRGRQETQYF	TGTGCCAGCAGCGAGGACAGGGGACGCCAAGAGACCCAGTACTTC	TRBD1	.	TRBV13	15	TRBJ2-5
CASSTGTYEAFF	TGTGCCAGCAGCACCGGGACATACGAAGCTTTCTTT	.	.	TRBV7-9	12	TRBJ1-1
CASTNTGGTDTQYF	TGCGCCAGCACGAACACGGGGGGCACAGATACGCAGTATTTT	.	.	TRBV5-1	14	TRBJ2-3
CASSMTPPVRSTNEKLFF	TGTGCCAGTAGTATGACTCCGCCGGTGCGTTCGACTAATGAAAAACTGTTTTTT	.	.	TRBV19	18	TRBJ1-4
CASSRDRPPHQPQHF	TGTGCCAGCAGCCGAGACAGGCCCCCCCATCAGCCCCAGCATTTT	.	.	TRBV2	15	TRBJ1-5
CAISEGAKVTEAFF	TGTGCCATCAGTGAGGGGGCCAAGGTCACTGAAGCTTTCTTT	.	.	TRBV10-3	14	TRBJ1-1
CASSGGGRAGHYGYTF	TGTGCCAGCAGTGGGGGGGGGAGGGCTGGCCACTATGGCTACACCTTC	.	.	TRBV25-1	16	TRBJ1-2
CASSQDFNSNQPQHF	TGTGCCAGCAGCCAAGATTTTAATAGCAATCAGCCCCAGCATTTT	.	.	TRBV4-2	15	TRBJ1-5
CATTQFAGGITNEKLFF	TGTGCCACTACGCAATTTGCAGGGGGCATAACTAATGAAAAACTGTTTTTT	TRBD1	.	TRBV19	17	TRBJ1-4
CASSTGLAGGTDTQYF	TGTGCCAGCTCTACGGGACTAGCGGGCGGCACAGATACGCAGTATTTT	TRBD2	.	TRBV18	16	TRBJ2-3
CASSYRDRDTGELFF	TGCGCCAGCAGCTACCGGGACAGGGACACCGGGGAGCTGTTTTTT	TRBD1	.	TRBV5-1	15	TRBJ2-2
CASSIGQDSSAFF	TGTGCCAGTAGTATAGGACAGGATTCTTCAGCTTTCTTT	.	.	TRBV19	13	TRBJ1-1
CASSFDSGALYEQYF	TGTGCCAGCAGCTTTGATAGCGGGGCCCTCTACGAGCAGTACTTC	TRBD2	.	TRBV5-4	15	TRBJ2-7
CASIEGNRYNQPQHF	TGTGCCAGCATTGAAGGGAACAGGTACAATCAGCCCCAGCATTTT	.	once	TRBV6-1	15	TRBJ1-5
CASSRDKLFF	TGTGCCAGCAGCCGAGATAAACTGTTTTTT	.	.	TRBV6-1	10	TRBJ1-4
CASSPRVGGANVLTF	TGCGCCAGCAGCCCCCGGGTCGGTGGGGCCAACGTCCTGACTTTC	.	.	TRBV4-3	15	TRBJ2-6
CASSETGQPQHF	TGTGCCAGCAGTGAGACGGGTCAGCCCCAGCATTTT	.	.	TRBV7-9	12	TRBJ1-5
CASSAYNSGANVLTF	TGTGCCAGCAGTGCGTATAACTCTGGGGCCAACGTCCTGACTTTC	.	.	TRBV2	15	TRBJ2-6
CASSELALAGYEQYF	TGTGCCAGCAGTGAACTCGCACTAGCGGGGTACGAGCAGTACTTC	TRBD2	.	TRBV6-1	15	TRBJ2-7
CASSIAAGGQAFF	TGTGCCAGTAGTATCGCGGCAGGGGGCCAAGCTTTCTTT	TRBD1	.	TRBV19	13	TRBJ1-1
CASSLAGEIYEQYF	TGTGCCAGCAGCCTAGCGGGAGAAATCTACGAGCAGTACTTC	TRBD2	.	TRBV6-5	14	TRBJ2-7
CASSGPGQGPHEQFF	TGTGCCAGCAGCGGACCGGGACAGGGTCCCCATGAGCAGTTCTTC	TRBD1	.	TRBV5-4	15	TRBJ2-1
CASSLEGVGQGNTEAFF	TGTGCCAGCAGCTTAGAAGGGGTGGGACAGGGGAACACTGAAGCTTTCTTT	TRBD1	once	TRBV7-6	17	TRBJ1-1
CASSFAFAGQLNEKLFF	TGTGCCAGCAGCTTCGCTTTTGCGGGACAGCTTAATGAAAAACTGTTTTTT	TRBD1	few	TRBV5-6	17	TRBJ1-4
CASSPGNAYGYTF	TGCGCCAGCAGTCCAGGGAATGCGTATGGCTACACCTTC	.	.	TRBV10-2	13	TRBJ1-2
CASSLEYQETQYF	TGTGCCAGCAGTTTAGAGTACCAAGAGACCCAGTACTTC	.	.	TRBV25-1	13	TRBJ2-5
CASSGRAQGTKNIQYF	TGTGCCAGCAGCGGCAGGGCCCAGGGGACCAAAAACATTCAGTACTTC	.	once	TRBV7-8	16	TRBJ2-4
CASRQQGVGNQPQHF	TGTGCCAGCCGCCAACAGGGGGTTGGGAATCAGCCCCAGCATTTT	TRBD1	.	TRBV28	15	TRBJ1-5
CASSPRGGVGTDTQYF	TGTGCCAGCAGCCCCCGTGGAGGGGTGGGCACAGATACGCAGTATTTT	.	.	TRBV11-2	16	TRBJ2-3
CASSLEAADTDTQYF	TGCGCCAGCAGCTTGGAAGCCGCCGACACAGATACGCAGTATTTT	.	.	TRBV5-1	15	TRBJ2-3
CASSSAGETDTQYF	TGTGCCAGCAGCTCAGCCGGGGAGACAGATACGCAGTATTTT	.	.	TRBV7-8	14	TRBJ2-3
CASSRQGGPGNTIYF	TGTGCCAGCAGCAGACAGGGGGGACCTGGAAACACCATATATTTT	TRBD1	once	TRBV7-8	15	TRBJ1-3
CASGFSQGQGTEAFF	TGTGCTAGTGGTTTTTCCCAGGGACAGGGCACTGAAGCTTTCTTT	TRBD1	.	TRBV12-5	15	TRBJ1-1
CASTGGGGEAFF	TGTGCCAGTACGGGAGGGGGCGGTGAAGCTTTCTTT	TRBD1	few	TRBV19	12	TRBJ1-1
CASSLVVYNEQFF	TGTGCCAGCAGCTTAGTTGTTTATAATGAGCAGTTCTTC	.	.	TRBV7-2	13	TRBJ2-1
CASLTPNYGYTF	TGTGCCAGTCTGACTCCTAACTATGGCTACACCTTC	.	.	TRBV19	12	TRBJ1-2
CASSAGTGPDGYTF	TGTGCCAGCAGCGCCGGGACAGGGCCTGATGGCTACACCTTC	TRBD1	.	TRBV7-9	14	TRBJ1-2
CASSQGAEAFF	TGTGCCAGCAGTCAGGGCGCTGAAGCTTTCTTT	.	.	TRBV6-6	11	TRBJ1-1
CASSRWVGRADLLQPQHF	TGTGCCAGCAGCCGCTGGGTGGGCAGGGCAGACCTGTTGCAGCCCCAGCATTTT	.	.	TRBV5-5	18	TRBJ1-5
CASSLGGGLWGNEQFF	TGTGCCAGCAGCCTAGGAGGCGGGCTCTGGGGCAATGAGCAGTTCTTC	.	.	TRBV7-9	16	TRBJ2-1
CASSQKTGIYNEQFF	TGTGCCAGCAGCCAAAAGACAGGGATCTACAATGAGCAGTTCTTC	TRBD1	.	TRBV5-4	15	TRBJ2-1
CASSLWGSGRGRTYEQYF	TGTGCCAGCAGCTTGTGGGGTAGCGGGAGGGGGAGAACCTACGAGCAGTACTTC	TRBD2	few	TRBV5-5	18	TRBJ2-7
CASSLNAGAGGELFF	TGTGCCAGCAGCTTAAATGCGGGGGCGGGCGGGGAGCTGTTTTTT	.	.	TRBV7-2	15	TRBJ2-2